The rows below give T cell receptor beta chains drawn from one sample of a study of brain T cells in children with intractable seizures. The assay was immunoSEQ multiplex PCR, and TCRdb's table has in-frame clones only and misses some. The repertoire includes 100,000 to 120,000 clones, 90% to 95% of them detected once, and roughly 4% sits in the top ten. Sequencing was performed on peripheral blood, taken at surgery. Receptor source: a boy in the first two years of life with hemimegalencephaly and intractable seizures. The CDR3 runs from the conserved cysteine through the conserved F or W. D genes are given only for firm matches. Only part of the rows carry a size: once, few, many, or a class if the clone is expanded.

V	D	size	J	DNA	CDR3
TRBV7-8	.	.	TRBJ2-7	TGTGCCAGCAGCTTAGAGGACAGACCGTACTTC	CASSLEDRPYF
TRBV20-1	.	.	TRBJ2-2	TGCAGTGCTAGTCAGCGGACGAACACCGGGGAGCTGTTTTTT	CSASQRTNTGELFF
TRBV15	.	.	TRBJ2-7	TGTGCCACCAGCAGAGGTTTTGACCCCTCCTACGAGCAGTACTTC	CATSRGFDPSYEQYF
TRBV5-4	.	.	TRBJ2-1	TGTGCCAGCAGCTTGGCGGCAGGAGGGGCCAATGAGCAGTTCTTC	CASSLAAGGANEQFF
TRBV28	TRBD2	.	TRBJ2-3	TGTGCCAGCAGCCGAGGGACTAGCGGTCTCAGCACAGATACGCAGTATTTT	CASSRGTSGLSTDTQYF
TRBV9	.	.	TRBJ1-4	TGTGCCAGCAGCGTAGGGTACGGAGATGCAACTAATGAAAAACTGTTTTTT	CASSVGYGDATNEKLFF
TRBV24-1	.	.	TRBJ2-2	TGTGCCACCAGTGATACGAACACCGGGGAGCTGTTTTTT	CATSDTNTGELFF
TRBV28	TRBD2	.	TRBJ2-5	TGTGCCAGCACCGAAGCCGGGACTAGGGGCGAGACCCAGTACTTC	CASTEAGTRGETQYF
TRBV6-5	.	.	TRBJ2-2	TGTGCCAGCAGTTATGGCGGTAACACCGGGGAGCTGTTTTTT	CASSYGGNTGELFF
TRBV28	.	.	TRBJ1-2	TGTGCCAGCAGTTCCCGCTTCGGTGGCTACACCTTC	CASSSRFGGYTF
TRBV12-5	.	.	TRBJ2-1	TGTGCTAGTGCCCCTCTTGGTAGCGCGAAACACAATGAGCAGTTCTTC	CASAPLGSAKHNEQFF
TRBV5-6	.	once	TRBJ1-3	TGTGCCAGCAGCTTGGCCAGCGTTAACGGAAACACCATATATTTT	CASSLASVNGNTIYF
TRBV10-3	TRBD1	.	TRBJ1-6	TGTGCCATCAGATTGGACAGGCTGAATTCACCCCTCCACTTT	CAIRLDRLNSPLHF
TRBV5-6	.	.	TRBJ2-7	TGTGCCAGCCAGAACCGCTACGAGCAGTACTTC	CASQNRYEQYF
TRBV7-9	.	.	TRBJ2-1	TGTGCCAGCAGCTTAAGGGCGCCGGGTTTCGGGCTTGACAATGAGCAGTTCTTC	CASSLRAPGFGLDNEQFF
TRBV4-1	TRBD2	.	TRBJ2-1	TGCGCCAGCAGCCTAATAGGGGGACTAGCCAATGAGCAGTTCTTC	CASSLIGGLANEQFF
TRBV7-2	.	.	TRBJ1-1	TGTGCCAGCAGGGGCGGGAAGAACACTGAAGCTTTCTTT	CASRGGKNTEAFF
TRBV2	.	.	TRBJ2-3	TGTGCCAGCGGTGACCAATTGGGGTTTCAGTACACAGATACGCAGTATTTT	CASGDQLGFQYTDTQYF
TRBV6-1	TRBD1	.	TRBJ1-2	TGTGCCAGCAGTGAACGCCCGGGACAGGGGCTAACCTATGGCTACACCTTC	CASSERPGQGLTYGYTF
TRBV6-1	.	.	TRBJ1-4	TGTGCCAGCAGTGAAGAGATTAGTGAAAGAGTTATCCATTTCCCCAATGAAAAACTGTTTTTT	CASSEEISERVIHFPNEKLFF
TRBV2	TRBD2	.	TRBJ2-5	TGTGCCAGCAGTGAATTGGGACTAGCGGGAGTTTACAGCTCCAAACAGACCCAGTACTTC	CASSELGLAGVYSSKQTQYF
TRBV23-1	TRBD1	.	TRBJ1-6	TGCGCCAGCAGTCAACGTCAGGGGGATAATTCACCCCTCCACTTT	CASSQRQGDNSPLHF
TRBV2	.	.	TRBJ1-2	TGTGCCAGCAGTGAGCAGGTATATGGCTACACCTTC	CASSEQVYGYTF
TRBV15	TRBD1	.	TRBJ1-2	TGTGCCACCAGCAGAGTCGCAGGGGGGCCTAACTATGGCTACACCTTC	CATSRVAGGPNYGYTF
TRBV3-1/TRBV3-2	TRBD2	.	TRBJ2-7	TGTGCCAGCAGCCAAGAAGGGGGGGCTAGCGGGAGCGAGCAGTACTTC	CASSQEGGASGSEQYF
TRBV6-2/TRBV6-3	TRBD1	.	TRBJ1-2	TGTGCCAGCAGTACCGGACAGGGCACGGTCGGCTACACCTTC	CASSTGQGTVGYTF
TRBV30	.	.	TRBJ1-5	TGTGCCTGGAGTCTACTGGGAAATCAGCCCCAGCATTTT	CAWSLLGNQPQHF
TRBV28	.	once	TRBJ2-5	TGTGCCAGCAGTTTATGGGGCCAGGGGGAGACCCAGTACTTC	CASSLWGQGETQYF
TRBV28	.	.	TRBJ2-1	TGTGCCAGCAGCGCGGGTAGCCCCCCCCACAATGAGCAGTTCTTC	CASSAGSPPHNEQFF
TRBV3-1/TRBV3-2	.	.	TRBJ2-6	TGTGCCAGCAGCCAAGGCCCCAGCTCAGTCCTGACTTTC	CASSQGPSSVLTF
TRBV2	.	.	TRBJ2-5	TGTGCCAGCAGTGGGTGGACCCAGTACTTC	CASSGWTQYF
TRBV6-5	.	.	TRBJ1-2	TGTGCCAGCGGGGGACTATTTGGGAGCTATGGCTACACCTTC	CASGGLFGSYGYTF
TRBV10-1	TRBD2	.	TRBJ2-2	TGCGCCAGCAGTGAGTCACTAGCGGGAGTGACTGGGGAGCTGTTTTTT	CASSESLAGVTGELFF
TRBV6-5	.	.	TRBJ2-7	TGTGCCAGCACCCTACAGGGGGGGGGCTCCTACGAGCAGTACTTC	CASTLQGGGSYEQYF
TRBV3-1/TRBV3-2	TRBD2	once	TRBJ2-7	TGTGCCAGCAGCCAAGGAGGGACTAGCGGGAGTGGGGAGCAGTACTTC	CASSQGGTSGSGEQYF
TRBV4-3	TRBD2	.	TRBJ2-4	TGCGCCAGCAGTCCGGTACTAGCGGGAGGGTCCAAAAACATTCAGTACTTC	CASSPVLAGGSKNIQYF
TRBV18	.	.	TRBJ1-1	TGTGCCAGCTCAGCCCGACAGCCTGAAGCTTTCTTT	CASSARQPEAFF
TRBV27	.	.	TRBJ1-2	TGTGCCAGCAGTTTCGGCAGTAACTATGGCTACACCTTC	CASSFGSNYGYTF
TRBV21-1	.	.	TRBJ1-5	TGTGCCAGCAGCTTAAACAGGCTATCGGGGGATCGGAATCAGCCCCAGCATTTT	CASSLNRLSGDRNQPQHF